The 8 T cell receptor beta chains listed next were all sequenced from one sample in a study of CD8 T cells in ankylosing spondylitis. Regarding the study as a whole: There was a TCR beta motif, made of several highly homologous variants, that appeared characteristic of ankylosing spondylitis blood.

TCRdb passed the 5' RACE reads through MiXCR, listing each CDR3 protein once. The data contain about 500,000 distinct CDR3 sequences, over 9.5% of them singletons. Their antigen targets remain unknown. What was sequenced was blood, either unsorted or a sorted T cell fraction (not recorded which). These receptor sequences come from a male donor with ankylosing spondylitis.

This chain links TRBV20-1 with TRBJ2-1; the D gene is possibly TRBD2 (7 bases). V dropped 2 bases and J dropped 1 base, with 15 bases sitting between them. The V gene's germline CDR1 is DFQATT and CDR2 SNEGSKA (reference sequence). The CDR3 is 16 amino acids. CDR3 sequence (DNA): TGCAGTGCTAGAACTAGGGGGGGAAGGTCCTACAATGAGCAGTTCTTC. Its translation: CSARTRGGRSYNEQFF.

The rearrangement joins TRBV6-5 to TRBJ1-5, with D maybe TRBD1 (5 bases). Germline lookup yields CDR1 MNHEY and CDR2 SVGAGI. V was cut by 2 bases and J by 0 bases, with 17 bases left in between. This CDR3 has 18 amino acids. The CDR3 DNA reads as TGTGCCAGCAGTTACGGCCCCCCCTCAGGGCTTAGCAATCAGCCCCAGCATTTT. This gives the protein CASSYGPPSGLSNQPQHF.

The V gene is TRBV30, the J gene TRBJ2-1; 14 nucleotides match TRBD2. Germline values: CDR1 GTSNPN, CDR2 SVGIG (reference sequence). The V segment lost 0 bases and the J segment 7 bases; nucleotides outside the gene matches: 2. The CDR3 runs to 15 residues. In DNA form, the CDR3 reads TGTGCCTGGAGTGTGGGACTAGCGGGAGCGAATGAGCAGTTCTTC. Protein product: CAWSVGLAGANEQFF.

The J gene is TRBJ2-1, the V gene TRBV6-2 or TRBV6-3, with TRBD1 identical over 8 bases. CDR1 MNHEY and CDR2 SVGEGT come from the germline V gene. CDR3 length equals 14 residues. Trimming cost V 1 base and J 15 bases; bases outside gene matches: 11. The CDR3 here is CASSYLTGVAPRFF. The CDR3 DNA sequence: TGTGCCAGCAGTTACTTGACAGGGGTAGCACCTAGGTTCTTC.

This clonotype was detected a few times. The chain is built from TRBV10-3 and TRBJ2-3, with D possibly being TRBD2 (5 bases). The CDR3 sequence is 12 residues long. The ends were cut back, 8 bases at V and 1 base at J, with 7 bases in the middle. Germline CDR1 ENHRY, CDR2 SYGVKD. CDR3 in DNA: TGTGCCATCGGGAGAGGCACAGATACGCAGTATTTT. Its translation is CAIGRGTDTQYF.

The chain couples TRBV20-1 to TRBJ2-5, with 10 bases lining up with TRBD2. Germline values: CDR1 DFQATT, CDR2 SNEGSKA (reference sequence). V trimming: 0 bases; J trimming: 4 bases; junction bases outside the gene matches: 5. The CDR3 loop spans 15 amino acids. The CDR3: CSARDEASGRETQYF. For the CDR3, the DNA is TGCAGTGCTAGAGATGAAGCTAGCGGGAGAGAGACCCAGTACTTC.

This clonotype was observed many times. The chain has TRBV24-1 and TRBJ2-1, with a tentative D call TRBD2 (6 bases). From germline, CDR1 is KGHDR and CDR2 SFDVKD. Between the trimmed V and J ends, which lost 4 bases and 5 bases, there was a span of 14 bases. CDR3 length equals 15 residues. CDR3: CATSERLGGNNEQFF. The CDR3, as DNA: TGTGCCACCAGTGAGCGGCTAGGCGGGAACAATGAGCAGTTCTTC.

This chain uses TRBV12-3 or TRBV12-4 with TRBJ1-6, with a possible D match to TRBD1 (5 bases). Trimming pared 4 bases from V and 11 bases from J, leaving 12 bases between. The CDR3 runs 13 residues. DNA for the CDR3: TGTGCCAGCAGTTCAGGGAGAGCTGCACCCCTCCACTTT. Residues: CASSSGRAAPLHF.